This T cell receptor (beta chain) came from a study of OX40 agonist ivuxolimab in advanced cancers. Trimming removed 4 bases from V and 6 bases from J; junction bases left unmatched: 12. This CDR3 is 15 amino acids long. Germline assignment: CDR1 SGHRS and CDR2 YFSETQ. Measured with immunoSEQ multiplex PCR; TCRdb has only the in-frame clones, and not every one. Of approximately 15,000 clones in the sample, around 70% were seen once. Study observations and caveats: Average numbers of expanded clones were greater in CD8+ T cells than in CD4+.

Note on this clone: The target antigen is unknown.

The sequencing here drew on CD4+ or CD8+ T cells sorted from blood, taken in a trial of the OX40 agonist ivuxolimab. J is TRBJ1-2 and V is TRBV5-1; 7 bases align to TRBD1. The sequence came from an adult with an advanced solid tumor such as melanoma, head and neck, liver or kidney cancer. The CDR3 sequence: CASSQEFGRGDGYTF. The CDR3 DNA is TGCGCCAGCAGCCAAGAATTCGGCAGGGGGGATGGCTACACCTTC.